This T cell receptor beta chain was found in a study of T cells in Graves' hyperthyroidism and ophthalmopathy. Amplified regions were TCR beta CDR3 sequences from RNA transcripts. In the first-round RT-PCR of the TCR CDR3, the HTBI primer set was used. Using its own MiXCR run on the multiplex PCR reads, TCRdb lists one record per CDR3 protein. The sample consists of a few hundred thousand distinct CDR3 sequences, approximately 15% of them appearing once. This CDR3 is built from 18 residues. V was trimmed by 2 bases and J by 0 bases, leaving 17 bases between them. Germline V CDR1 and CDR2: MNHEY, SVGAGI. This clonotype was observed at least ten times.

The J gene is TRBJ2-1, the V gene TRBV6-5; perhaps TRBD2 as D (7 bases). The TCR comes from a middle-aged woman with Graves' ophthalmopathy. Source material: blood. CDR3 DNA sequence: TGTGCCAGCAGTTACGGCGGGAGAGGGGGTAGCTCCTACAATGAGCAGTTCTTC. This translates into CASSYGGRGGSSYNEQFF.